The 13 T cell receptor beta chains below were found in one sample sequenced in a study of cytomegalovirus exposure and HLA in healthy donors. PCR amplification relied on 60 Vbeta primers (plus 13 Jbeta primers). TCRdb's table, derived via immunoSEQ multiplex PCR, lists solely in-frame clones and lacks some. The sample consists of 100,000 or so clones, about three quarters of them appearing once. Sequenced material: PBMCs. Source of these receptors: a woman aged 40-49 years in good health and CMV-seropositive.

This clone has just a few counts. The chain joins TRBV5-1 to TRBJ1-1; D is undetermined. The germline gives CDR1 SGHRS, CDR2 YFSETQ. The length of the CDR3 is 13 residues. Trimming stripped 3 bases from V and 11 bases from J, with 17 bases between. CDR3 DNA sequence: TGCGCCAGCAGCTCCCCTCCAGACACGTGGGCTTTCTTT. Translated: CASSSPPDTWAFF.

V gene TRBV7-7 combines with J gene TRBJ1-1; D is possibly TRBD1 (5 bases). Germline-derived CDR1 and CDR2 are SSHAT and FNYEAQ (reference sequence). Trimming took off 1 base at V and 5 bases at J, with 8 bases between the two ends. The CDR3 spans 13 residues. Here the CDR3 DNA reads TGTGCCAGCAGCTTAGAACGGGGGACTGAAGCTTTCTTT. It yields the protein CASSLERGTEAFF.

The CDR3 DNA follows: TGTGCCAGCAGCCTCAAAGCGGGAAATACCGGGGAGCTGTTTTTT. Its protein product is CASSLKAGNTGELFF. The rearrangement joins TRBV11-2 to TRBJ2-2; 7 nucleotides line up with TRBD2. The V gene end was trimmed by 5 bases and the J gene end by 5 bases; junction bases not matched to a gene: 8. CDR1 SGHAT and CDR2 FQNNGV come from the germline V gene. The CDR3 spans 15 residues.

V gene TRBV7-3 combines with J gene TRBJ2-1; TRBD2 might be the D (5 bases). This CDR3 contains 15 residues. The germline V gene encodes CDR1 SGHTA and CDR2 FQGTGA. The V end was cut by 8 bases, the J end by 2 bases, with 16 bases between. The CDR3 loop reads CASSPGGSAYNEQFF. The CDR3 nucleotides read TGTGCCAGCTCACCGGGCGGGTCCGCCTACAATGAGCAGTTCTTC.

The chain joins TRBV7-8 to TRBJ2-7, with D possibly matching TRBD2 (5 bases). V was trimmed by 1 base and J by 5 bases, leaving 15 bases between them. This CDR3 contains 15 residues. From germline, CDR1 is SGHVS and CDR2 FQNEAQ. CDR3: CASSLVSLAVHEQYF. In DNA, the CDR3 is TGTGCCAGCAGCTTAGTATCCCTAGCAGTACACGAGCAGTACTTC.

The genes are TRBV28 and TRBJ2-7; 11 bases map to TRBD1. After removal of 0 bases from V and 5 bases from J, the junction contained 3 bases not matched to a gene. The germline V gene encodes CDR1 MDHEN and CDR2 SYDVKM. The length of the CDR3 is 15 residues. CDR3 in amino acids: CASSLWDRGRHEQYF. CDR3 nucleotide sequence: TGTGCCAGCAGTTTATGGGACAGGGGGCGGCACGAGCAGTACTTC.

This chain joins TRBV28 and TRBJ1-2; maybe TRBD1 (5 bases). CDR3 length: 14 amino acids. Deletions cut 7 bases from V and 0 bases from J, with 12 bases between. The germline CDR1 and CDR2 sequences are MDHEN and SYDVKM. In nucleotides, the CDR3 is TGTGCCAGCACGGGAGGGGAAGCTAACTATGGCTACACCTTC. This gives the protein CASTGGEANYGYTF.

The chain recombines TRBV27 with TRBJ2-6; 7 bases agree with TRBD1. V gave up 2 bases and J gave up 4 bases; unmatched junction bases: 8. Germline assignment: CDR1 MNHEY and CDR2 SMNVEV (reference sequence). This CDR3 has 17 amino acids. The CDR3 region is CASSLNRGSSGANVLTF. The CDR3 bases are TGTGCCAGCAGTTTAAACAGGGGTAGTTCCGGGGCCAACGTCCTGACTTTC.

V gene TRBV5-8 combines with J gene TRBJ2-5; TRBD1 agrees at 7 bases. The CDR3 contains 15 residues. J was trimmed by 2 bases and V by 1 base; bases with no gene match: 5. Per the germline V gene, CDR1 is SGHTS and CDR2 is YDEGEE. CDR3 sequence: CASSLRGPGQETQYF. CDR3 nucleotide sequence: TGTGCCAGCAGCTTGAGGGGGCCGGGACAAGAGACCCAGTACTTC. Full variable domain (missing parts from reference TRBV5-8 and TRBJ2-5): EAGVTQSPTHLIKTRGQQATLRCSPISGHTSVYWYQQALGLGLQFLLWYDEGEERNRGNFPPRFSGRQFPNYSSELNVNALELEDSALYLCASSLRGPGQETQYFGPGTRLLVL.

This sequence joins TRBV5-5 and TRBJ2-5, with D possibly being TRBD1 (6 bases). Trimming shortened V by 2 bases and J by 4 bases, and 12 bases separated the two germline ends. Looked up from germline, CDR1 is SGHKS and CDR2 is YYEKEE (reference sequence). This CDR3 contains 14 residues. As DNA, the CDR3 is TGTGCCAGCAGCTTACTACAGGGAGCAGAGACCCAGTACTTC. Amino acid sequence: CASSLLQGAETQYF.

This rearrangement joins TRBV7-2 to TRBJ2-2; 13 bases are a match to TRBD2. The CDR3 consists of 16 residues. The germline V gene has CDR1 SGHTA and CDR2 FQGNSA. Trimming took 6 bases from V and 5 from J; bases not matched to a gene: 6. CDR3 loop: CASRPPGLAGTGELFF. For the CDR3, the DNA is TGTGCCAGCAGACCGCCGGGACTAGCGGGGACCGGGGAGCTGTTTTTT.

The CDR3: CASSLAGQGFTEAFF. The DNA of the CDR3 is TGTGCCAGCAGCTTAGCGGGACAGGGGTTCACTGAAGCTTTCTTT. The chain has TRBV7-8 and TRBJ1-1; 10 nucleotides align to TRBD1. The V gene end was trimmed by 0 bases and the J gene end by 4 bases; junction bases not matched to a gene: 2. There are 15 residues in the CDR3. Germline V gene lookup returns CDR1 SGHVS and CDR2 FQNEAQ. The full variable domain, with the rest looked up from reference TRBV7-8 and TRBJ1-1, is GAGVSQSPRYKVAKRGQDVALRCDPISGHVSLFWYQQALGQGPEFLTYFQNEAQLDKSGLPSDRFFAERPEGSVSTLKIQRTQQEDSAVYLCASSLAGQGFTEAFFGQGTRLTVV.

V usage is TRBV19 and J usage is TRBJ2-3, with 13 bases lining up with TRBD2. The junction had 11 bases not matched to a gene; V was cut back by 5 bases and J by 3 bases. CDR3 length: 18 amino acids. Germline V gives CDR1 LNHDA, CDR2 SQIVND (reference sequence). Here the CDR3 DNA reads TGTGCCAGTAGTTTAACTAGCGGGAGGGCGAGAAGGACAGATACGCAGTATTTT. Protein: CASSLTSGRARRTDTQYF.